This is a list of T cell receptor beta chains from one sample in a study of graft-versus-host responses after intestinal transplantation. The protocol was immunoSEQ multiplex PCR, while the TCRdb copy is restricted to in-frame clones and leaves out a portion. The repertoire holds about 93,000 clones, with over 80% as singletons. These receptors lack a known antigen. The input for sequencing was unstimulated CD8+ T cells sorted from spleen or lymph node cells, taken before intestinal transplant. The source is a human donor who received an intestinal transplant. The CDR3 runs from the conserved cysteine through the conserved F or W. Fields, in order: clone size, V gene, D gene, J gene, CDR3 DNA, CDR3 protein. A D gene is named only where the DNA matches it firmly. Where a row states a size, it is once, few, many or the class of an expanded clone; other rows omit it.

-	TRBV5-6	-	TRBJ2-3	TGTGCCAGCAGCTTAGCCGTTAGCACAGATACGCAGTATTTT	CASSLAVSTDTQYF
-	TRBV2	-	TRBJ1-5	TGTGCCAGCAGTGAGGGCAGGGTAGGCAATCAGCCCCAGCATTTT	CASSEGRVGNQPQHF
-	TRBV29-1	TRBD1	TRBJ1-2	TGCAGCGTTGAGCGCAGGGGGCTGGTTGGCTACACCTTC	CSVERRGLVGYTF
once	TRBV19	-	TRBJ1-6	TGTGCCAGTAGTATGGGGGGGGCTAATTCACCCCTCCACTTT	CASSMGGANSPLHF
-	TRBV11-2	TRBD1	TRBJ2-1	TGTGCCAGCAGCTTACTGACAGGGCCAACCTACAATGAGCAGTTCTTC	CASSLLTGPTYNEQFF
-	TRBV7-6	-	TRBJ1-1	TGTGCCAGCAGCGACCCGGGGCCTCAGGGGTACACTGAAGCTTTCTTT	CASSDPGPQGYTEAFF
-	TRBV29-1	-	TRBJ1-5	TGCAGCGTGGGGACAAATAGCAATCAGCCCCAGCATTTT	CSVGTNSNQPQHF
-	TRBV7-9	TRBD2	TRBJ2-1	TGTGCCAGCAGCTTAGCCGGACTAGCGGACCAGCGGGAGCAGTTCTTC	CASSLAGLADQREQFF
-	TRBV25-1	TRBD1	TRBJ2-3	TGTGCCAGCAGTGCCCCCGATGGGACAGTACCTAGCACAGATACGCAGTATTTT	CASSAPDGTVPSTDTQYF
-	TRBV7-9	-	TRBJ2-5	TGTGCCAGCAGCTTAAGCGGGCCGGGGGAGACCCAGTACTTC	CASSLSGPGETQYF